The text below deals with one TCR beta chain. The antigen remains unidentified. The entry originates in a study of CD4 T cells in relation to SARS-CoV-2 and coronaviruses. Study-level background: TCR beta CDR3s were sequenced after 10-day antigen culture of PBMCs. Crossreactive spike epitopes shared across donors were mapped to their HLA restriction.

Before the COVID-19 pandemic, during about 2010-2018, CD4+ T cells were taken from unexposed donors. After about 10 days of culture, CD4+ T cells were isolated. Testing used SARS-CoV-2 S/N and four cold-coronavirus spikes on unexposed-donor CD4+ T cells, cells permitting. Study observations and caveats: SARS-CoV-2-driven expansion was significantly weaker in crossreactive than monoreactive clones.

Assay used: immunoSEQ multiplex PCR; TCRdb lists only in-frame clones, some missing. The repertoire has tens of thousands of clones, more than 60% of them found once; the top ten carry roughly 14%. Trimming at V came to 5 bases and at J to 0 bases, leaving 12 bases not matched to a gene. The CDR3 has 17 amino acids. Germline assignment: CDR1 SGHAT and CDR2 FQNNGV. The rearrangement links TRBV11-2 to TRBJ1-1, with 7 positions matching TRBD1. Sequences were obtained from CD4+ T cells from PBMCs, cultured in vitro. The source of this sequence is a human donor in good health. The chain's CDR3 is CASSTVLRDSLNTEAFF. CDR3 DNA sequence: TGTGCCAGCAGCACCGTACTCCGGGACAGCCTGAACACTGAAGCTTTCTTT.